This T cell receptor (beta chain) emerged from a study of blood T cell repertoires in COVID-19. In germline, CDR1 is SEHNR, CDR2 FQNEAQ (reference sequence). Losses at the gene ends were 1 base for V and 8 bases for J; bases not matched to a gene: 2. The CDR3 has 13 amino acids. Data came from immunoSEQ multiplex PCR; TCRdb stores just in-frame clones and leaves some out. The sample comprises some 300,000 clones, around nine tenths of which are singletons, and approximately 9.8% rests with the top ten. This clone has only a few counts. The receptor's source is a woman aged 40 to 50 who had recovered from COVID-19. Specimen: PBMCs or T cells enriched from blood (not recorded which). The V gene is TRBV7-9, the J gene TRBJ1-2; 9 bases are shared with TRBD1. This CDR3 is CASSLEQGAGYTF. CDR3 nucleotides: TGTGCCAGCAGCTTAGAACAGGGGGCCGGCTACACCTTC.